The sequence of this T cell receptor beta chain was determined in a study of persistence of HIV-infected CD4 T cells. General study findings and limits: Antigen-responding cells were enriched for degenerate expanded CDR3beta sequences.

The immunoSEQ assay was version 4, run in survey mode. Produced via immunoSEQ multiplex PCR; TCRdb's table is partial and in-frame only. The sample has around 26,000 clones, less than 85% seen once. The V gene's germline CDR1 is DFQATT and CDR2 SNEGSKA (reference sequence). The CDR3 contains 15 residues. V was pared by 3 bases and J by 4 bases, with 12 bases of the junction left unmatched. In the case of this clone: Its antigen is not identified.

Cells were stimulated with overlapping HIV-1 Gag 15-mer peptides. Sorting of responding CD4+ T cells relied on upregulated CD40 ligand together with CD69. The source was CD4+ T cells sorted from PBMCs after approximately 18-hour stimulation, collected from a patient who received antiretroviral therapy. The sequence was collected from an adult man with HIV who was CMV-seropositive. V usage is TRBV20-1 and J usage is TRBJ2-7; the match to TRBD1 covers 7 bases. The CDR3 DNA follows: TGCAGTGCTAGTAGGGGGCAGGGAATATCATACGAGCAGTACTTC. This sequence encodes CSASRGQGISYEQYF.